This T cell receptor (beta chain) was recovered during a study of control samples from healthy donors and cancer patients. This clone has just a few counts. Germline assignment: CDR1 SNHLY and CDR2 FYNNEI. The CDR3 consists of 13 residues. Germline trimming cut 7 bases from V and 12 bases from J; bases unmatched to any gene: 9. Sequenced by immunoSEQ multiplex PCR; TCRdb stores in-frame clones only, minus some. The sample consists of fewer than 90,000 clones, about 88% of them appearing once. This receptor was taken from a woman aged 50 to 65 in good health. Material: blood. V usage is TRBV2 and J usage is TRBJ1-5, with 10 bases that match TRBD1. The CDR3 is CASKGDRGDRQHF. CDR3 in DNA: TGTGCCAGCAAAGGGGACAGGGGAGATCGCCAGCATTTT. Combining the CDR3 with reference TRBV2 and TRBJ1-5 gives the whole variable domain EPEVTQTPSHQVTQMGQEVILRCVPISNHLYFYWYRQILGQKVEFLVSFYNNEISEKSEIFDDQFSVERPDGSNFTLKIRSTKLEDSAMYFCASKGDRGDRQHFGDGTRLSIL.